One and the same sample provided the 15 T cell receptor beta chains below, sequenced in a study of cytomegalovirus exposure and HLA in healthy donors. In the PCR, 60 Vbeta and 13 Jbeta primers were used. Method: immunoSEQ multiplex PCR; TCRdb's copy keeps in-frame clones and lacks some. The table lists about 110,000 clones, about 15% of them singletons. Sequenced material: PBMCs. The receptors derive from a female donor in good health and CMV-seronegative.

This clone was seen a few times. This sequence joins TRBV25-1 and TRBJ1-3, with 7 bases lining up with TRBD1. The CDR3 is made up of 13 amino acids. Losses at the gene ends were 8 bases for V and 0 bases for J; bases not matched to a gene: 1. Germline-derived CDR1 and CDR2 are MGHDK and SYGVNS. The CDR3 region has the DNA TGTGCCAGCGGGACAGCCTCTGGAAACACCATATATTTT. It translates to CASGTASGNTIYF. The full variable domain, rest sourced from reference TRBV25-1 and TRBJ1-3, is EADIYQTPRYLVIGTGKKITLECSQTMGHDKMYWYQQDPGMELHLIHYSYGVNSTEKGDLSSESTVSRIRTEHFPLTLESARPSHTSQYLCASGTASGNTIYFGEGSWLTVV.

The table lists this clone with a few counts. The rearrangement links TRBV27 to TRBJ2-1; 7 bases are a match to TRBD2. J lost 3 bases, V lost 5 bases, and 10 bases had no gene match. Germline V gives CDR1 MNHEY, CDR2 SMNVEV (reference sequence). The CDR3 totals 16 residues. CDR3 sequence (DNA): TGTGCCAGCAGTCCGATGGAGCGGGAAGACTACAATGAGCAGTTCTTC. This gives the protein CASSPMEREDYNEQFF.

This clone was counted only a few times. The J gene is TRBJ1-2, the V gene TRBV9, with 8 bases fitting TRBD1. The CDR3 extends over 13 amino acids. Losses at the gene ends were 4 bases for V and 4 bases for J; bases not matched to a gene: 3. Germline CDR1 SGDLS, CDR2 YYNGEE. DNA for the CDR3: TGTGCCAGCAGCCAAACAGGGGGCTATGGCTACACCTTC. Its translation: CASSQTGGYGYTF.

This chain joins TRBV19 and TRBJ2-2; 16 positions agree with TRBD2. The CDR3 is 20 residues long. Germline CDR1 is LNHDA and CDR2 is SQIVND (reference sequence). Unmatched junction bases numbered 11, after V lost 7 bases and J lost 0 bases. For the CDR3, the DNA is TGTGCCAGTACCAACCCCCCGGGACTAGCGGGAGGGCCGAACACCGGGGAGCTGTTTTTT. It encodes CASTNPPGLAGGPNTGELFF.

The V call is TRBV9, the J call TRBJ1-4; D is perhaps TRBD1 (6 bases). Germline CDR1 and CDR2: SGDLS and YYNGEE. Trimming cost V 4 bases and J 5 bases, with 15 bases left between them. This CDR3 has 15 residues. The chain's CDR3 is CASSSAGQPNEKLFF. In DNA, the CDR3 is TGTGCCAGCAGCTCAGCTGGACAGCCGAATGAAAAACTGTTTTTT.

This clone was recorded a few times. CDR3 in DNA: TGTGCCCCAAGTAGCGGGAACCAAGAGACCCAGTACTTC. Translating it yields CAPSSGNQETQYF. The chain carries TRBV7-2 and TRBJ2-5; 8 bases match TRBD2. Germline V gene sequence: CDR1 SGHTA, CDR2 FQGNSA. V was pared by 11 bases and J by 0 bases, with 5 bases of the junction left unmatched. CDR3 size: 13 residues.

This clone was seen more than once but under ten times. The junction differs from germline at one of its ends, possibly a read error. V and J are TRBV7-2 and TRBJ2-2, with no clear D. The CDR3 runs to 15 residues. Germline CDR1 is SGHTA and CDR2 is FQGNSA. Written as DNA, the CDR3 is TGTGCCAGCACCTTAGGTCCGGGGAACACCGGGGAGCTGTTTTTT. This encodes CASTLGPGNTGELFF.

This clone was seen more than once but under ten times. The sample contains more than one DNA sequence encoding this CDR3. The chain recombines TRBV7-2 with TRBJ1-5; D gene uncertain. Germline V CDR1 and CDR2: SGHTA, FQGNSA. The length of the CDR3 is 13 residues. Trimming removed 2 bases at V and 4 bases at J, with 6 bases between. CDR3 coding DNA: TGTGCCAGCAGCTTAAGAGGGAATCAGCCCCAGCATTTT. The encoded protein is CASSLRGNQPQHF.

V usage is TRBV28 and J usage is TRBJ2-7, with a tentative D call TRBD1 (6 bases). CDR3 size: 18 residues. Trimming pared 7 bases from V and 5 bases from J, leaving 30 bases between. Germline V gene sequence: CDR1 MDHEN, CDR2 SYDVKM. This CDR3 reads CASTNWTVIPGLGHEQYF. The CDR3 DNA sequence: TGTGCCAGCACCAATTGGACAGTAATACCTGGGTTGGGCCACGAGCAGTACTTC.

The chain carries TRBV21-1 and TRBJ1-1; TRBD1 was called by the table and not checked on the DNA. TRBV21-1 has pseudogene status. The CDR3 contains 16 residues. The CDR3 DNA follows: TGTGCCAGCAGCCACTGCATCGGACAGGCGACGTCTGAAGCTTTCTTT. Amino acid sequence: CASSHCIGQATSEAFF.

This clone was found a few times. The J gene is TRBJ1-2, the V gene TRBV29-1, with D uncertain. Germline loops: CDR1 SQVTM, CDR2 ANQGSEA. The CDR3 is made up of 13 amino acids. The V and J ends lost 6 bases and 5 bases respectively, with 16 bases between them. CDR3 loop: CSVDREENYGYTF. For the CDR3, the DNA is TGCAGCGTGGACCGGGAGGAAAATTATGGCTACACCTTC.

This clone was observed a few times. J is TRBJ2-1 and V is TRBV18, with 11 bases lining up with TRBD2. Germline CDR1 is KGHSH and CDR2 is LQKENI. The CDR3 runs to 15 residues. Trimming cost V 5 bases and J 5 bases; bases outside gene matches: 5. The CDR3 DNA reads TGTGCCAGCTCAAGAGGGACTAGCGGACACAATGAGCAGTTCTTC. As protein: CASSRGTSGHNEQFF. Full variable domain (missing parts from reference TRBV18 and TRBJ2-1): NAGVMQNPRHLVRRRGQEARLRCSPMKGHSHVYWYRQLPEEGLKFMVYLQKENIIDESGMPKERFSAEFPKEGPSILRIQQVVRGDSAAYFCASSRGTSGHNEQFFGPGTRLTVL.

The chain combines TRBV2 with TRBJ1-2; a possible D gene is TRBD1 (5 bases). CDR1 is SNHLY, CDR2 FYNNEI, per germline. The CDR3 totals 14 residues. V lost 5 bases, J lost 4 bases, and 14 bases lay in between. For the CDR3, the DNA is TGTGCCAGCAGTTTACAGGAGAGGCCCTATGGCTACACCTTC. This codes for CASSLQERPYGYTF.

This clone was seen a few times. The chain links TRBV9 to TRBJ1-2, with a weak D call TRBD1 (6 bases). This CDR3 region has 14 residues. V lost 0 bases and J lost 8, with 14 bases in between. From germline, CDR1 is SGDLS and CDR2 YYNGEE. The CDR3 region has the DNA TGTGCCAGCAGCGTAGGCGGGGGGGCTCTAGGCTACACCTTC. This translates into CASSVGGGALGYTF.

This clone was seen only a few times. V usage is TRBV30 and J usage is TRBJ1-1; D call uncertain. The CDR3 runs 13 residues. Germline V gives CDR1 GTSNPN, CDR2 SVGIG (reference sequence). Trimming pared 2 bases from V and 7 bases from J, leaving 14 bases between. The CDR3 DNA follows: TGTGCCTGGAGTATGAACGTGAGGGTTGAAGCTTTCTTT. This sequence encodes CAWSMNVRVEAFF.